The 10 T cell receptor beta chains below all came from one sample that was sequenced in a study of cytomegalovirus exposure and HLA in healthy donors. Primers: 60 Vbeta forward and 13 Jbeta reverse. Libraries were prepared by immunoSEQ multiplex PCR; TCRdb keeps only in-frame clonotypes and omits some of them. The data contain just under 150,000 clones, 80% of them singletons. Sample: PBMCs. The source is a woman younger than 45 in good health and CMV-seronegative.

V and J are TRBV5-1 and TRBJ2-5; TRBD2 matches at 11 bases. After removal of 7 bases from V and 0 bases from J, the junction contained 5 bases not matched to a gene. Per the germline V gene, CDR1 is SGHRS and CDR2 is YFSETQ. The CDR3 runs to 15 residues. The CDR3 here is CASFKTSGDQETQYF. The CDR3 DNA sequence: TGCGCCAGCTTTAAGACTAGCGGGGACCAAGAGACCCAGTACTTC.

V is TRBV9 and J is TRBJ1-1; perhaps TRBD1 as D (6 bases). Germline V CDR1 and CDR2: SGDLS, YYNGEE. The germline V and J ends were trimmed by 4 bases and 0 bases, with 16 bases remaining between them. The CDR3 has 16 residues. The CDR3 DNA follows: TGTGCCAGCAGCCCCGCGACAGGCTTCATGAACACTGAAGCTTTCTTT. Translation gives CASSPATGFMNTEAFF.

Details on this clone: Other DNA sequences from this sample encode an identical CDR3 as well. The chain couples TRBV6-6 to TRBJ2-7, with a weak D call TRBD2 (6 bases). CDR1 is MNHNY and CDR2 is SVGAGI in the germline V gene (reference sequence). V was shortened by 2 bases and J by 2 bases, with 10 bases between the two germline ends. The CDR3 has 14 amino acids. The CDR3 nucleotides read TGTGCCAGCAGTTACGTTGGCGGGGCCTACGAGCAGTACTTC. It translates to CASSYVGGAYEQYF.

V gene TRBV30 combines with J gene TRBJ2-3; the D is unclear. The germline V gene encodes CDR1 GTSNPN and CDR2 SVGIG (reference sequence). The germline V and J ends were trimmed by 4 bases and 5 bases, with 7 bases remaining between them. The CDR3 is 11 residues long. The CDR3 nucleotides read TGTGCCTGGAAGCCTCTAGATACGCAGTATTTT. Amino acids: CAWKPLDTQYF.

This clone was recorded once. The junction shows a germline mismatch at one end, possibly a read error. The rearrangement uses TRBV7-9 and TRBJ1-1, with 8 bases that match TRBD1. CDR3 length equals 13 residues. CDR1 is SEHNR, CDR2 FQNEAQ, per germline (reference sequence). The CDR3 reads CAGSLDREVEAFF. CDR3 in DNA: TGTGCCGGCAGCCTGGACAGGGAGGTTGAAGCTTTCTTT.

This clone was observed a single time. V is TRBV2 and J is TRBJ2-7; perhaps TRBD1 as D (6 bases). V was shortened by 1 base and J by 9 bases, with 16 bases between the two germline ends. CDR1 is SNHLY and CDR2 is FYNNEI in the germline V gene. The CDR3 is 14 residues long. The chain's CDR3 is CASSEGQGSLRQYF. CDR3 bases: TGTGCCAGCAGTGAAGGGCAGGGGAGCCTGCGGCAGTACTTC.

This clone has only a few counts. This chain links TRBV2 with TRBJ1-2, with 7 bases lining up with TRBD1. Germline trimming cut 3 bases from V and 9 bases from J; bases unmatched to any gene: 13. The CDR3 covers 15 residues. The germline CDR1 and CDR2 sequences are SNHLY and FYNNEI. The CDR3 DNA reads TGTGCCAGCAGTGAGAGACAGGGTACCAAGGATAGCTACACCTTC. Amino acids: CASSERQGTKDSYTF.

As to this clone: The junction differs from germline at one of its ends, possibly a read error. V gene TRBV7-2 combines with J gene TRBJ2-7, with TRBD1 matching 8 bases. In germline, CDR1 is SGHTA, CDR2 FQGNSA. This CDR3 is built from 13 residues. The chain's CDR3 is CASSPSRDRPPRF. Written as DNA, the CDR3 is TGTGCCAGCAGCCCAAGTCGGGACAGGCCCCCTAGGTTC.

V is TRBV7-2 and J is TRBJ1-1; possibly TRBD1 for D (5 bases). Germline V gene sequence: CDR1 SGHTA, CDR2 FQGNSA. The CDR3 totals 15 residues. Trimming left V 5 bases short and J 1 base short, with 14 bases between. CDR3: CASSPHGGENTEAFF. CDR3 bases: TGTGCCAGCAGCCCTCACGGGGGTGAGAACACTGAAGCTTTCTTT. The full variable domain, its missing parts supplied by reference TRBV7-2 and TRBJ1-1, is GAGVSQSPSNKVTEKGKDVELRCDPISGHTALYWYRQSLGQGLEFLIYFQGNSAPDKSGLPSDRFSAERTGGSVSTLTIQRTQQEDSAVYLCASSPHGGENTEAFFGQGTRLTVV.

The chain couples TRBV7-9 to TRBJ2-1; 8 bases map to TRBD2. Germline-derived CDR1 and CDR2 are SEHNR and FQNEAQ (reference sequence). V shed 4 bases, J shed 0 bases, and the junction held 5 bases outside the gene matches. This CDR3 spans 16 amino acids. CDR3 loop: CASSSAGGPSYNEQFF. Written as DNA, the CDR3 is TGTGCCAGCAGCTCGGCGGGGGGCCCCTCCTACAATGAGCAGTTCTTC.